The 32 T cell receptor beta chains reported below all come from one sample, sequenced in a study of beta chain features in type 1 diabetes. The sequenced template was cDNA made from the entire isolated RNA. Method: immunoSEQ multiplex PCR; TCRdb's copy keeps in-frame clones and lacks some. The data hold 300,000 to 350,000 clones, with 6.5% to 10% observed a single time. Sequencing used central memory CD4+ T cells from blood. These receptors came from a young woman in good health.

This clone was seen a few times. The sample holds other DNA sequences that translate to the same CDR3. The chain has TRBV28 and TRBJ2-5; a weak D match, TRBD1 (7 bases). CDR3 length equals 14 residues. Germline-derived CDR1 and CDR2 are MDHEN and SYDVKM. The V and J ends lost 5 bases and 2 bases respectively, with 12 bases between them. In nucleotides, the CDR3 is TGTGCCAGCAGTACCCAGGGGGGACAAGAGACCCAGTACTTC. It codes for CASSTQGGQETQYF.

The chain recombines TRBV7-2 with TRBJ2-5; TRBD2 aligns across 11 bases. The V segment lost 5 bases and the J segment 5 bases; nucleotides outside the gene matches: 13. The CDR3 loop spans 17 amino acids. Germline lookup yields CDR1 SGHTA and CDR2 FQGNSA. CDR3 in amino acids: CASSPGTSGGGWETQYF. As DNA, the CDR3 is TGTGCCAGCAGCCCCGGGACTAGCGGAGGGGGCTGGGAGACCCAGTACTTC. Filled out from reference TRBV7-2 and TRBJ2-5, the complete variable domain reads GAGVSQSPSNKVTEKGKDVELRCDPISGHTALYWYRQSLGQGLEFLIYFQGNSAPDKSGLPSDRFSAERTGGSVSTLTIQRTQQEDSAVYLCASSPGTSGGGWETQYFGPGTRLLVL.

In this sample, this clone turned up a few times. The chain carries TRBV7-8 and TRBJ2-2, with D tentatively TRBD2 (6 bases). V was pared by 8 bases and J by 0 bases, with 13 bases between. CDR3 length: 15 amino acids. CDR1 is SGHVS and CDR2 is FQNEAQ in the germline V gene. CDR3 in DNA: TGTGCCAGCCGAGAGGTAGCGGCGAACACCGGGGAGCTGTTTTTT. This codes for CASREVAANTGELFF.

The V gene is TRBV18, the J gene TRBJ2-1; D might be TRBD2 (6 bases). Germline lookup yields CDR1 KGHSH and CDR2 LQKENI. V dropped 1 base and J dropped 3 bases, with 10 bases sitting between them. There are 15 residues in the CDR3. The CDR3 is CASSPQGGGYNEQFF. The CDR3 nucleotides are TGTGCCAGCTCACCACAGGGAGGTGGCTACAATGAGCAGTTCTTC. Based on the CDR3 plus reference TRBV18 and TRBJ2-1, the full variable domain is NAGVMQNPRHLVRRRGQEARLRCSPMKGHSHVYWYRQLPEEGLKFMVYLQKENIIDESGMPKERFSAEFPKEGPSILRIQQVVRGDSAAYFCASSPQGGGYNEQFFGPGTRLTVL.

This clone was counted between two and nine times. V and J are TRBV2 and TRBJ1-5; D is ambiguous. Trimming left V 3 bases short and J 0 bases short, with 6 bases between. Germline CDR1 is SNHLY and CDR2 is FYNNEI. CDR3 length equals 14 residues. The chain's CDR3 is CASSESTSNQPQHF. The CDR3 nucleotides read TGTGCCAGCAGTGAGTCCACTAGCAATCAGCCCCAGCATTTT.

This clone showed up just a few times. As DNA, the CDR3 is TGTGCCAGCAGCCTAGGACTAGCGGGAGGGTTCGGTGAGCAGTTCTTC. Translation: CASSLGLAGGFGEQFF. The chain is built from TRBV28 and TRBJ2-1; 15 nucleotides line up with TRBD2. The CDR3 contains 16 residues. V shed 6 bases, J shed 9 bases, and the junction held 9 bases outside the gene matches. The germline V gene encodes CDR1 MDHEN and CDR2 SYDVKM.

The table lists this clone with many counts. This chain joins TRBV10-3 and TRBJ2-3; D remains unclear. V was pared by 0 bases and J by 2 bases, with 12 bases between. This CDR3 has 16 residues. Germline loops: CDR1 ENHRY, CDR2 SYGVKD. This chain's CDR3 is CAISESRPGFTDTQYF. The CDR3 nucleotides read TGTGCCATCAGTGAGTCCCGACCGGGTTTCACAGATACGCAGTATTTT.

This clone occurred a few times. V usage is TRBV2 and J usage is TRBJ1-2; no firm D call. The length of the CDR3 is 13 residues. V lost 8 bases and J lost 8, with 18 bases in between. Germline assignment: CDR1 SNHLY and CDR2 FYNNEI. CDR3 protein: CASQQTGDSGYTF. The CDR3 DNA reads as TGTGCCAGCCAGCAGACCGGGGATTCGGGCTACACCTTC. Filled out from reference TRBV2 and TRBJ1-2, the complete variable domain reads EPEVTQTPSHQVTQMGQEVILRCVPISNHLYFYWYRQILGQKVEFLVSFYNNEISEKSEIFDDQFSVERPDGSNFTLKIRSTKLEDSAMYFCASQQTGDSGYTFGSGTRLTVV.

This clone came up a few times. The chain links TRBV7-9 to TRBJ2-2; D call uncertain. The CDR3 has 13 residues. Germline loops: CDR1 SEHNR, CDR2 FQNEAQ (reference sequence). The V and J ends lost 2 bases and 5 bases respectively, with 6 bases between them. CDR3 in amino acids: CASSLSPTGELFF. The CDR3 DNA reads as TGTGCCAGCAGCTTATCCCCTACCGGGGAGCTGTTTTTT.

This clone has just a few counts. Additional DNA sequences in this sample encode the identical CDR3. The V gene is TRBV9, the J gene TRBJ2-2; TRBD2 matches 12 bases. V was pared by 0 bases and J by 1 base, with 4 bases of the junction left unmatched. The CDR3 runs 18 residues. Germline V lookup: CDR1 SGDLS, CDR2 YYNGEE. This CDR3 reads CASSVGLAGGRNTGELFF. Written as DNA, the CDR3 is TGTGCCAGCAGCGTAGGTCTAGCGGGAGGGCGGAACACCGGGGAGCTGTTTTTT.

This clone was observed a few times. The chain has TRBV5-4 and TRBJ2-3; 12 positions match TRBD1. After removal of 4 bases from V and 6 bases from J, the junction contained 3 bases not matched to a gene. There are 14 residues in the CDR3. Germline values: CDR1 SGHNT, CDR2 YYREEE (reference sequence). CDR3 DNA: TGTGCCAGCAGCAGGGACAGGGGGCGTGATACGCAGTATTTT. Protein sequence: CASSRDRGRDTQYF.

The chain recombines TRBV6-1 with TRBJ1-1; no clear D gene. The V and J ends lost 0 bases and 1 base respectively, with 3 bases between them. Germline loops: CDR1 MNHNS, CDR2 SASEGT. The CDR3 contains 13 residues. The CDR3 spells CASSEAWNTEAFF. CDR3 nucleotides: TGTGCCAGCAGTGAAGCGTGGAACACTGAAGCTTTCTTT.

The CDR3: CASSSGLAGATYTDTQYF. The CDR3 nucleotides are TGCGCCAGCAGCTCCGGACTAGCGGGCGCAACCTACACAGATACGCAGTATTTT. V and J are TRBV5-1 and TRBJ2-3; 11 bases map to TRBD2. V lost 3 bases and J lost 2; bases outside the gene matches: 11. This CDR3 has 18 amino acids. Germline V CDR1 and CDR2: SGHRS, YFSETQ.

In its sample, this clone was seen many times. V usage is TRBV28 and J usage is TRBJ2-5; D gene ambiguous. Germline CDR1 and CDR2: MDHEN and SYDVKM. V gave up 8 bases and J gave up 5 bases, with 9 bases separating them. The CDR3 is made up of 11 amino acids. CDR3 nucleotides: TGTGCCAGCTGTGAGAGGGAGACCCAGTACTTC. Its protein is CASCERETQYF.

The J gene is TRBJ2-4, the V gene TRBV11-2; 9 bases fit TRBD2. The CDR3 length is 13 residues. From germline, CDR1 is SGHAT and CDR2 FQNNGV. The ends lost 7 bases at V and 6 bases at J; junction bases unmatched: 4. The CDR3 spells CASTASGVNIQYF. For the CDR3, the DNA is TGTGCCAGCACAGCTAGCGGGGTAAACATTCAGTACTTC.

This clone was observed a few times. This chain links TRBV11-1 with TRBJ2-7, with 8 bases fitting TRBD2. The trim removed 3 bases at V and 4 bases at J, leaving 8 bases unmatched. This CDR3 contains 15 residues. The germline CDR1 and CDR2 sequences are SGHAT and FQDESV (reference sequence). The CDR3, as DNA: TGTGCCAGCAGCTTGCCCAGCGGGAGTCCGTACGAGCAGTACTTC. This gives the protein CASSLPSGSPYEQYF. The full variable domain, its missing parts supplied by reference TRBV11-1 and TRBJ2-7, is EAEVAQSPRYKITEKSQAVAFWCDPISGHATLYWYRQILGQGPELLVQFQDESVVDDSQLPKDRFSAERLKGVDSTLKIQPAELGDSAMYLCASSLPSGSPYEQYFGPGTRLTVT.

The genes are TRBV4-3 and TRBJ1-1; D unresolved. V was clipped by 4 bases and J by 7 bases, with 13 bases between them. The CDR3 is made up of 13 amino acids. CDR1 and CDR2 from the germline V gene are LGHNA and YSLEER. CDR3 residues: CASSRQVENEAFF. The CDR3 DNA reads TGCGCCAGCAGCCGTCAGGTCGAGAATGAAGCTTTCTTT.

The V gene is TRBV4-3, the J gene TRBJ2-1; 8 bases are a match to TRBD1. This CDR3 contains 13 residues. Trimming took 1 base from V and 15 from J; bases not matched to a gene: 8. Germline V gives CDR1 LGHNA, CDR2 YSLEER. CDR3 DNA sequence: TGCGCCAGCAGCCAAGCCCACAGGGGGGAGTGGTTCTTC. Translated, it gives CASSQAHRGEWFF.

The gene calls are TRBV7-2 and TRBJ2-7; TRBD1 or TRBD2 may be the D gene (6 bases each). In germline, CDR1 is SGHTA, CDR2 FQGNSA. The CDR3 runs to 14 residues. V was pared by 5 bases and J by 4 bases, with 15 bases between. The CDR3 sequence: CASSVEGGRYEQYF. In DNA form, the CDR3 reads TGTGCCAGCAGCGTAGAGGGGGGCAGGTACGAGCAGTACTTC.

This clone was seen a handful of times. This chain connects TRBV7-8 to TRBJ1-1; D not resolved. The CDR3 has 11 residues. V lost 6 bases, J lost 11 bases, and 13 bases lay in between. Germline loops: CDR1 SGHVS, CDR2 FQNEAQ. The CDR3 nucleotides are TGTGCCAGCAGACGGACCTACGGGGCTTTCTTT. Translated: CASRRTYGAFF.

In its sample, this clone was seen many times. The chain uses TRBV7-2 and TRBJ2-7; TRBD1 matches 7 bases. CDR1 and CDR2 (germline): SGHTA, FQGNSA. The CDR3 totals 14 residues. V gave up 5 bases and J gave up 0 bases; unmatched junction bases: 4. CDR3 nucleotides: TGTGCCAGCAGCCTGACAGGGTACTCCTACGAGCAGTACTTC. Its protein product is CASSLTGYSYEQYF.

Ten or more counts support this clone. The CDR3 spells CASRGRTGNTIYF. The DNA of the CDR3 is TGTGCCAGCAGGGGCAGGACTGGAAACACCATATATTTT. The chain is built from TRBV4-2 and TRBJ1-3; no clear D gene. Trimming stripped 6 bases from V and 2 bases from J, with 8 bases between. CDR1 and CDR2 from the germline V gene are LGHNA and YNFKEQ. The CDR3 is made up of 13 amino acids.

The chain links TRBV5-4 to TRBJ2-7; D call uncertain. Trimming removed 2 bases from V and 3 bases from J, with 6 bases in between. CDR1 and CDR2 from the germline V gene are SGHNT and YYREEE (reference sequence). The CDR3 consists of 12 residues. CDR3 sequence (DNA): TGTGCCAGCAGCTTTGGCGACTACGAGCAGTACTTC. This sequence encodes CASSFGDYEQYF.

This clone was counted ten times or more. This chain connects TRBV29-1 to TRBJ2-1; 8 bases are shared with TRBD2. V lost 6 bases to trimming and J lost 9 bases; unmatched junction nucleotides: 4. CDR3 size: 11 residues. The germline CDR1 and CDR2 sequences are SQVTM and ANQGSEA. The CDR3 spells CSVTAGGEQFF. The CDR3 region has the DNA TGCAGCGTCACCGCGGGGGGTGAGCAGTTCTTC.

This clone turned up a few times. V and J are TRBV7-9 and TRBJ2-7; D remains ambiguous. Germline values: CDR1 SEHNR, CDR2 FQNEAQ (reference sequence). The CDR3 consists of 13 residues. Trimming cost V 6 bases and J 2 bases, with 11 bases left between them. The CDR3 spells CASSPVGPYEQYF. The CDR3 bases are TGTGCCAGCAGTCCTGTTGGGCCCTACGAGCAGTACTTC. The full variable domain, rest sourced from reference TRBV7-9 and TRBJ2-7, is DTGVSQNPRHKITKRGQNVTFRCDPISEHNRLYWYRQTLGQGPEFLTYFQNEAQLEKSRLLSDRFSAERPKGSFSTLEIQRTEQGDSAMYLCASSPVGPYEQYFGPGTRLTVT.

This clone was detected ten times or more. The gene calls are TRBV5-1 and TRBJ1-2, with D perhaps TRBD1 (6 bases). V was trimmed by 0 bases and J by 7 bases, leaving 19 bases between them. Per germline, CDR1 SGHRS and CDR2 YFSETQ. The CDR3 has 16 amino acids. The CDR3 nucleotides read TGCGCCAGCAGCTTGGAGTCGGGAACAGGGCAAGGTGGCTACACCTTC. Protein sequence: CASSLESGTGQGGYTF. The complete variable domain, with remaining parts taken from reference TRBV5-1 and TRBJ1-2, reads KAGVTQTPRYLIKTRGQQVTLSCSPISGHRSVSWYQQTPGQGLQFLFEYFSETQRNKGNFPGRFSGRQFSNSRSEMNVSTLELGDSALYLCASSLESGTGQGGYTFGSGTRLTVV.

The sample holds a few counts of this clone. This sequence joins TRBV6-5 and TRBJ1-2; possibly TRBD1 for D (6 bases). The germline V gene encodes CDR1 MNHEY and CDR2 SVGAGI. V lost 5 bases to trimming and J lost 6 bases, with 13 bases between them. The CDR3 is made up of 13 amino acids. The CDR3: CASSQGRRDGYTF. The DNA for the CDR3 is TGTGCCAGCAGTCAGGGGAGGAGGGATGGCTACACCTTC.

This clone came up a few times. The rearrangement links TRBV7-3 to TRBJ2-7; D possibly corresponds to TRBD2 (5 bases). Trimming stripped 2 bases from V and 6 bases from J, with 8 bases between. The germline V gene encodes CDR1 SGHTA and CDR2 FQGTGA. CDR3 length equals 12 residues. CDR3 sequence reads: CASSLARVEQYF. The CDR3 nucleotides read TGTGCCAGCAGCTTAGCGCGGGTCGAGCAGTACTTC. Based on the CDR3 plus reference TRBV7-3 and TRBJ2-7, the full variable domain is GAGVSQTPSNKVTEKGKYVELRCDPISGHTALYWYRQSLGQGPEFLIYFQGTGAADDSGLPNDRFFAVRPEGSVSTLKIQRTERGDSAVYLCASSLARVEQYFGPGTRLTVT.

This clone has a handful of counts. The chain links TRBV28 to TRBJ2-1; D may be TRBD2 (6 bases). Trimming removed 6 bases at V and 2 bases at J, with 14 bases between. Per germline, CDR1 MDHEN and CDR2 SYDVKM. The length of the CDR3 is 15 residues. CDR3 in DNA: TGTGCCAGCAGCGAGCGGGCTAGGGCCTACAATGAGCAGTTCTTC. Its translation: CASSERARAYNEQFF.

The chain couples TRBV28 to TRBJ1-4, with D tentatively TRBD1 (5 bases). Trimming removed 6 bases at V and 6 bases at J, with 14 bases between. CDR1 MDHEN and CDR2 SYDVKM come from the germline V gene. This CDR3 comprises 14 residues. The CDR3 protein is CASSSTGIDEKLFF. The CDR3 DNA reads TGTGCCAGCAGCTCAACAGGAATAGATGAAAAACTGTTTTTT.

This clone has more than one count but fewer than ten. This rearrangement joins TRBV5-1 to TRBJ2-7; 8 nucleotides agree with TRBD2. The CDR3 runs 15 residues. Germline assignment: CDR1 SGHRS and CDR2 YFSETQ. Losses at the gene ends were 5 bases for V and 2 bases for J; bases not matched to a gene: 9. The CDR3: CASRASLAATYEQYF. For the CDR3, the DNA is TGCGCCAGCAGGGCCTCACTAGCGGCTACCTACGAGCAGTACTTC.

This rearrangement joins TRBV9 to TRBJ2-2, with 8 bases lining up with TRBD2. CDR1 SGDLS and CDR2 YYNGEE come from the germline V gene. This CDR3 has 15 amino acids. Losses at the gene ends were 1 base for V and 5 bases for J; bases not matched to a gene: 4. CDR3 residues: CASSVLGLETGELFF. The CDR3 DNA follows: TGTGCCAGCAGCGTATTGGGACTAGAGACCGGGGAGCTGTTTTTT.